These 27 T cell receptor beta chains were all obtained from the same sample, sequenced in a study of blood T cell repertoires in COVID-19. The data were produced by immunoSEQ multiplex PCR, yet TCRdb's version contains in-frame clones alone and is incomplete. The table shows 80,000 to 95,000 clones, with more than 80% occurring only once. Sequencing was performed on peripheral blood. Receptors were obtained from a man older than 75 with COVID-19, enrolled during active disease.

The chain links TRBV24-1 to TRBJ2-5; TRBD1 matches at 9 bases. In germline, CDR1 is KGHDR, CDR2 SFDVKD. Germline trimming cut 4 bases from V and 4 bases from J; bases unmatched to any gene: 9. This CDR3 region has 16 residues. DNA for the CDR3: TGTGCCACCAGTGAGTCGGGACAGGGATCTGGAGAGACCCAGTACTTC. Translation gives CATSESGQGSGETQYF.

J is TRBJ1-2 and V is TRBV19; the D gene is possibly TRBD1 (6 bases). Germline V lookup: CDR1 LNHDA, CDR2 SQIVND (reference sequence). This CDR3 is 13 amino acids long. Trimming shortened V by 5 bases and J by 4 bases, and 11 bases separated the two germline ends. The CDR3 loop reads CASSFTGSYGYTF. CDR3 nucleotide sequence: TGTGCCAGTAGTTTCACAGGGTCCTATGGCTACACCTTC.

This chain uses TRBV2 with TRBJ1-2, with D tentatively TRBD1 (5 bases). CDR3 length: 14 residues. V was trimmed by 1 base and J by 4 bases, leaving 10 bases between them. CDR1 is SNHLY and CDR2 is FYNNEI in the germline V gene. The CDR3 is CASSEGGWGYGYTF. The CDR3 DNA reads as TGTGCCAGCAGTGAAGGGGGCTGGGGCTATGGCTACACCTTC.

This rearrangement joins TRBV30 to TRBJ2-5; 11 nucleotides agree with TRBD2. Trimming at V came to 2 bases and at J to 1 base, leaving 3 bases not matched to a gene. Germline loops: CDR1 GTSNPN, CDR2 SVGIG (reference sequence). The CDR3 runs to 15 residues. CDR3 bases: TGTGCCTGGAGTAGCGGACTAGCGGGCCAAGAGACCCAGTACTTC. It is translated as CAWSSGLAGQETQYF.

V usage is TRBV11-2 and J usage is TRBJ1-6; D not certain. In germline, CDR1 is SGHAT, CDR2 FQNNGV. The V and J ends lost 7 bases and 7 bases respectively, with 20 bases between them. The CDR3 sequence is 16 residues long. The CDR3 DNA follows: TGTGCCAGCAACAGCTTAGAGTCTCGGATAAATTCACCCCTCCACTTT. Protein: CASNSLESRINSPLHF.

This sequence joins TRBV10-3 and TRBJ1-6; D is unresolved. CDR3 length equals 17 residues. Trimming removed 0 bases at V and 13 bases at J, with 22 bases between. The germline V gene encodes CDR1 ENHRY and CDR2 SYGVKD. The CDR3 sequence: CAISESSTRGPYLPLHF. DNA for the CDR3: TGTGCCATCAGTGAGTCTAGTACTCGGGGTCCATATCTCCCCCTCCACTTT.

The sample holds a few counts of this clone. This chain links TRBV29-1 with TRBJ2-7, with TRBD1 matching over 9 bases. CDR3 length: 12 amino acids. CDR1 is SQVTM, CDR2 ANQGSEA, per germline. V lost 6 bases and J lost 5; bases outside the gene matches: 5. The DNA of the CDR3 is TGCAGCGTGGGGACAGGGACCCACGAGCAGTACTTC. Translated: CSVGTGTHEQYF.

The rearrangement uses TRBV30 and TRBJ2-7; 8 nucleotides agree with TRBD1. Germline V gene data show CDR1 as GTSNPN and CDR2 as SVGIG (reference sequence). V lost 1 base and J lost 3; bases outside the gene matches: 8. CDR3 length equals 15 residues. Written as DNA, the CDR3 is TGTGCCTGGAGTGGGACAGGGCTGAGATACTACGAGCAGTACTTC. Translated: CAWSGTGLRYYEQYF.

This clone was counted a single time. The rearrangement joins TRBV5-5 to TRBJ1-2, with D perhaps matching TRBD1 (5 bases). From germline, CDR1 is SGHKS and CDR2 YYEKEE (reference sequence). This CDR3 spans 14 amino acids. V was trimmed by 3 bases and J by 2 bases, leaving 11 bases between them. The CDR3 loop reads CASSSPGVNYGYTF. Written as DNA, the CDR3 is TGTGCCAGCAGCTCCCCGGGGGTGAACTATGGCTACACCTTC.

V gene TRBV28 combines with J gene TRBJ2-3; 7 nucleotides align to TRBD2. The germline V gene encodes CDR1 MDHEN and CDR2 SYDVKM. The CDR3 contains 15 residues. V was clipped by 1 base and J by 4 bases; unmatched bases: 5. The CDR3 protein is CASSLFAGEPDTQYF. The CDR3 bases are TGTGCCAGCAGTTTATTTGCGGGAGAACCAGATACGCAGTATTTT.

This clone was observed a few times. The rearrangement uses TRBV6-6 and TRBJ2-7, with a weak D call TRBD2 (6 bases). The CDR3 is 14 amino acids. V was pared by 6 bases and J by 2 bases, with 14 bases between. Germline loops: CDR1 MNHNY, CDR2 SVGAGI (reference sequence). This chain's CDR3 is CASRSLGGAYEQYF. CDR3 DNA sequence: TGTGCCAGCAGGTCCCTAGGCGGGGCCTACGAGCAGTACTTC.

The gene calls are TRBV7-9 and TRBJ1-1, with D unclear. CDR3 length: 15 amino acids. Trimming cost V 3 bases and J 4 bases, with 15 bases left between them. Germline CDR1 reads SEHNR; CDR2 reads FQNEAQ (reference sequence). CDR3 region: CASSFGVTRSTEAFF. The CDR3, as DNA: TGTGCCAGCAGCTTCGGCGTCACGCGGTCCACTGAAGCTTTCTTT.

Only a few counts were recorded for this clone. This CDR3 is CASSLLQGSYYGYTF. For the CDR3, the DNA is TGTGCCAGCAGTTTATTGCAGGGATCTTACTATGGCTACACCTTC. V and J are TRBV28 and TRBJ1-2; possibly TRBD1 for D (5 bases). Germline V gene sequence: CDR1 MDHEN, CDR2 SYDVKM. CDR3 length: 15 amino acids. Trimming shortened V by 1 base and J by 3 bases, and 12 bases separated the two germline ends.

The chain employs TRBV27 and TRBJ2-5; 9 bases map to TRBD2. The CDR3 runs 16 residues. Trimming at V came to 5 bases and at J to 5 bases, leaving 12 bases not matched to a gene. The germline gives CDR1 MNHEY, CDR2 SMNVEV (reference sequence). CDR3 sequence reads: CASSPRLAASLETQYF. Written as DNA, the CDR3 is TGTGCCAGCAGTCCACGACTAGCGGCCTCGTTGGAGACCCAGTACTTC.

V and J are TRBV3-1 (or the pseudogene TRBV3-2) and TRBJ1-2; TRBD1 matches 12 bases. J gave up 7 bases and V 3 bases, and 3 bases lay outside the gene matches. Germline CDR1 and CDR2: LGHDT and YNNKEL (reference sequence). CDR3 length: 14 residues. DNA of the CDR3: TGTGCCAGCAGCCAGGGGACAGGGGGCTTTGGCTACACCTTC. This sequence encodes CASSQGTGGFGYTF.

The V and J genes are TRBV7-9 and TRBJ1-3; 7 nucleotides agree with TRBD1. After removal of 5 bases from V and 2 bases from J, the junction contained 6 bases not matched to a gene. Germline values: CDR1 SEHNR, CDR2 FQNEAQ (reference sequence). The CDR3 is 15 residues long. In nucleotides, the CDR3 is TGTGCCAGCAGCATATCCACAGGGGCTGGAAACACCATATATTTT. Its protein is CASSISTGAGNTIYF.

This chain uses TRBV2 with TRBJ2-4; D may be TRBD2 (6 bases). Germline V gene sequence: CDR1 SNHLY, CDR2 FYNNEI. With 6 bases removed from V and 1 base from J, the gap between germline ends came to 16 bases. There are 16 residues in the CDR3. CDR3 sequence: CASSGGDRLAKNIQYF. In nucleotides, the CDR3 is TGTGCCAGCAGCGGCGGGGACCGGTTGGCCAAAAACATTCAGTACTTC.

The chain combines TRBV7-2 with TRBJ2-7; D is unclear. The V gene lost 0 bases and the J gene lost 7 bases, with 10 bases spanning the gap. In germline, CDR1 is SGHTA, CDR2 FQGNSA. The CDR3 consists of 13 residues. This CDR3 reads CASSLATSLEQYF. DNA for the CDR3: TGTGCCAGCAGCTTAGCAACTTCTTTAGAGCAGTACTTC.

The chain couples TRBV12-5 to TRBJ2-7; no reliable D call. V gave up 0 bases and J gave up 3 bases, with 18 bases separating them. The CDR3 runs to 17 residues. The germline CDR1 and CDR2 sequences are LGHNT and FRNRAP. CDR3 DNA sequence: TGTGCTAGTGGTTTGGTACTAATAGTCCCTCTCAGCTACGAGCAGTACTTC. Encoded protein: CASGLVLIVPLSYEQYF.

The V and J genes are TRBV7-3 and TRBJ2-1; 9 bases agree with TRBD2. This CDR3 contains 15 residues. Germline V lookup: CDR1 SGHTA, CDR2 FQGTGA. V dropped 3 bases and J dropped 6; count of bases not matched to a gene: 6. The CDR3 DNA reads TGTGCCAGCAGCTTCTTTGCGGGGGGGATCAATGAGCAGTTCTTC. It is translated as CASSFFAGGINEQFF.

This clone has just one count. The V and J genes are TRBV12-5 and TRBJ2-1; D call uncertain. Germline V gene data show CDR1 as LGHNT and CDR2 as FRNRAP. Trimming left V 2 bases short and J 6 bases short, with 23 bases between. The CDR3 contains 18 residues. The CDR3 sequence is CASGLLPAISTPTNEQFF. CDR3 DNA: TGTGCTAGTGGTTTGCTTCCCGCTATTTCGACTCCTACCAATGAGCAGTTCTTC.

The CDR3 DNA reads as TGCGCCAGCAGCCCACCGGCGGGGGGTGGAGAGACCCAGTACTTC. It translates to CASSPPAGGGETQYF. The V and J genes are TRBV5-1 and TRBJ2-5; 8 nucleotides line up with TRBD2. CDR1 is SGHRS, CDR2 YFSETQ, per germline. The V segment lost 4 bases and the J segment 4 bases; nucleotides outside the gene matches: 9. The CDR3 is made up of 15 amino acids.

The V and J genes are TRBV6-2 or TRBV6-3 and TRBJ2-1; D not certain. Germline loops: CDR1 MNHEY, CDR2 SVGEGT. The germline V and J ends were trimmed by 6 bases and 3 bases, with 15 bases remaining between them. The CDR3 length is 15 residues. CDR3 nucleotide sequence: TGTGCCAGCAGCACCCCTGCCCTCTACTACAATGAGCAGTTCTTC. It translates to CASSTPALYYNEQFF.

The chain has TRBV9 and TRBJ1-3; D is unresolved. The CDR3 is 16 amino acids. The V gene's germline CDR1 is SGDLS and CDR2 YYNGEE. Deletions cut 4 bases from V and 3 bases from J, with 17 bases between. CDR3 nucleotide sequence: TGTGCCAGCAGCTCCCTCCCGATGGGAGTTGGAAACACCATATATTTT. This sequence encodes CASSSLPMGVGNTIYF.

The chain combines TRBV28 with TRBJ2-1, with 10 bases lining up with TRBD2. The CDR3 covers 16 residues. CDR1 and CDR2 (germline): MDHEN, SYDVKM. Trimming at V came to 5 bases and at J to 0 bases, leaving 4 bases not matched to a gene. The CDR3 spells CASSRASGSSYNEQFF. The DNA for the CDR3 is TGTGCCAGCAGTCGGGCTAGCGGGAGCTCCTACAATGAGCAGTTCTTC.

The chain has TRBV27 and TRBJ1-1; TRBD1 matches at 7 bases. Germline values: CDR1 MNHEY, CDR2 SMNVEV (reference sequence). The CDR3 extends over 15 amino acids. After removal of 4 bases from V and 0 bases from J, the junction contained 5 bases not matched to a gene. The CDR3 loop reads CASSWGQRLNTEAFF. Here the CDR3 DNA reads TGTGCCAGCAGTTGGGGACAGAGATTGAACACTGAAGCTTTCTTT.

This chain joins TRBV15 and TRBJ1-2, with D unresolved. The V and J ends lost 1 base and 4 bases respectively, with 16 bases between them. Germline V gene lookup returns CDR1 LNHNV and CDR2 YYDKDF (reference sequence). This CDR3 region has 16 residues. The CDR3 DNA is TGTGCCACCAGCAGAGGATTGGGAGGGTTGGGCTATGGCTACACCTTC. Protein product: CATSRGLGGLGYGYTF.